Below, one T cell receptor beta chain is given with its context. Germline CDR1 DFQATT, CDR2 SNEGSKA (reference sequence). V shed 5 bases and J 4 bases; nucleotides not matched to a gene: 5. The CDR3 covers 14 residues. This entry comes from a study of early T cells in non-severe SARS-CoV-2 infection. TCRdb redid the calling of the 5' RACE reads with MiXCR, one entry per CDR3 protein. This sample yields about 94,000 distinct CDR3 sequences, of which approximately 13% are seen a single time; 2% to 2.5% belongs to the top ten. This sequence joins TRBV20-1 and TRBJ1-2; 12 bases fit TRBD1. Sequencing used whole blood. This clonotype originated in an adult who was a healthcare worker with PCR-confirmed SARS-CoV-2 infection or an uninfected control (not recorded which). CDR3 residues: CSAPGTGGFYGYTF. CDR3 in DNA: TGCAGTGCTCCCGGGACAGGGGGCTTCTATGGCTACACCTTC.